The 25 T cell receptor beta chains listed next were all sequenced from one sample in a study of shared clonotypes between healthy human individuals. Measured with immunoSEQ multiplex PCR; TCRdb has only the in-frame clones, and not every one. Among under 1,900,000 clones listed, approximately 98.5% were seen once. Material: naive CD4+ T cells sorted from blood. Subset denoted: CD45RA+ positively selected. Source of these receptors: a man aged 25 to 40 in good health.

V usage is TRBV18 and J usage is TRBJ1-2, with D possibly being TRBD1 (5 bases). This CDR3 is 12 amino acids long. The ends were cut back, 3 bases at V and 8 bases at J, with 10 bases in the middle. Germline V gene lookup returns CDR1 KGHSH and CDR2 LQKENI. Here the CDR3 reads CASSPGTEGYTF. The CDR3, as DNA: TGTGCCAGCTCACCCGGGACGGAGGGCTACACCTTC.

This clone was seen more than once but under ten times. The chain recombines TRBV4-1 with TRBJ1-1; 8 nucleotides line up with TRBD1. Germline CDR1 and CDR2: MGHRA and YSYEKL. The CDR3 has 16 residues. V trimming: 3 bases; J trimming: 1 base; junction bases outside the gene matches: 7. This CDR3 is CASSQPARGPNTEAFF. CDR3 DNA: TGCGCCAGCAGCCAGCCGGCCAGGGGGCCGAACACTGAAGCTTTCTTT.

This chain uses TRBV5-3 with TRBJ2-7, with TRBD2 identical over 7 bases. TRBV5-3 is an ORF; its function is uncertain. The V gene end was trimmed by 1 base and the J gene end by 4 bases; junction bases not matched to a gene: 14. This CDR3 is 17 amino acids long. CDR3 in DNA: TGTGCCAGAAGCTTGTTACGGCGGGAGCCCTCGTTTTACGAGCAGTACTTC. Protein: CARSLLRREPSFYEQYF.

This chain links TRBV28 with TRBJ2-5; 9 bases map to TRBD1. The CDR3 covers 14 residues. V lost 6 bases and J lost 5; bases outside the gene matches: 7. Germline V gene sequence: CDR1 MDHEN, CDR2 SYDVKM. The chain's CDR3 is CASRPQGAGETQYF. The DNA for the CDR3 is TGTGCCAGCAGGCCACAGGGGGCTGGGGAGACCCAGTACTTC.

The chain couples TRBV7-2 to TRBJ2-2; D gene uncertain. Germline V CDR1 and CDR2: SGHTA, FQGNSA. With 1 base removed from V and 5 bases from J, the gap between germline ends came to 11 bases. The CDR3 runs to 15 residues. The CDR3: CASSLVSGRTGELFF. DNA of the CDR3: TGTGCCAGCAGCTTAGTGTCAGGACGGACCGGGGAGCTGTTTTTT.

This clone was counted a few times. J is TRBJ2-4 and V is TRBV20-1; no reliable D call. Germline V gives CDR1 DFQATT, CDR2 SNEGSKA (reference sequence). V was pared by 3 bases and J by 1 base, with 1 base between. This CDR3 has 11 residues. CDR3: CSARAKNIQYF. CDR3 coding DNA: TGCAGTGCTAGGGCCAAAAACATTCAGTACTTC.

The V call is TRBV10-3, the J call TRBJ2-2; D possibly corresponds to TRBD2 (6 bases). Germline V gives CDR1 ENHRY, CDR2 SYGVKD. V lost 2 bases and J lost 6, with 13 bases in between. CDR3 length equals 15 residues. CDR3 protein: CAISEPGVRAGELFF. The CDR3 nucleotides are TGTGCCATCAGTGAGCCGGGGGTTAGGGCCGGGGAGCTGTTTTTT.

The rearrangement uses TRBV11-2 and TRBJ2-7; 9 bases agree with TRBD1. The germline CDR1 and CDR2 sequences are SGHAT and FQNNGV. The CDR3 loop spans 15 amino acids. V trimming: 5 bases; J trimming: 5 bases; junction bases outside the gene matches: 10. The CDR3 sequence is CASSTLGDRAHEQYF. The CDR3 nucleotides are TGTGCCAGCAGCACCCTGGGGGACAGGGCCCACGAGCAGTACTTC.

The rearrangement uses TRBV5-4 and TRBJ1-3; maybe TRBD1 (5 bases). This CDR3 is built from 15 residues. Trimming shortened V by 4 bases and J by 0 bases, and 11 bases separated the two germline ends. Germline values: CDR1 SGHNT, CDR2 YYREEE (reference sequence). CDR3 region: CASSPGVNSGNTIYF. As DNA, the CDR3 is TGTGCCAGCAGCCCGGGGGTGAACTCTGGAAACACCATATATTTT.

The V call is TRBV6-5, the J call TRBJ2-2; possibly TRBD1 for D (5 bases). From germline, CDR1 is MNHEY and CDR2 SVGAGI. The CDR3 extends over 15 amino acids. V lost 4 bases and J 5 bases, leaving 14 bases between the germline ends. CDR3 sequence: CASSSRVRSTGELFF. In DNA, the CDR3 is TGTGCCAGCAGTTCCAGGGTTAGGTCAACCGGGGAGCTGTTTTTT.

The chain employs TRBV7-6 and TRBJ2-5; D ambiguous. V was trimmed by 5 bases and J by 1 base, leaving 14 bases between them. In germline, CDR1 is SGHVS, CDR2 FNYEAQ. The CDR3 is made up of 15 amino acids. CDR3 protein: CASSGTETLQETQYF. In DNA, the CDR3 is TGTGCCAGCAGCGGTACCGAGACCCTCCAAGAGACCCAGTACTTC.

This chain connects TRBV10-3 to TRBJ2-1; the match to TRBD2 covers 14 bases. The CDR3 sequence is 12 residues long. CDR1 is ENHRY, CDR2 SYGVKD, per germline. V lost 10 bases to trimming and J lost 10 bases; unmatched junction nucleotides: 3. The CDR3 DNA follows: TGTGCCACCGGACTAGCGGGAGGCGAGCAGTTCTTC. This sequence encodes CATGLAGGEQFF.

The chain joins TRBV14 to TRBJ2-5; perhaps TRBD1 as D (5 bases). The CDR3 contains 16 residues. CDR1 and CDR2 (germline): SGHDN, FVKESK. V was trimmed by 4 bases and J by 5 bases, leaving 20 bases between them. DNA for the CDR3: TGTGCCAGCAGCCGGGGCAGACCCTACGAGGCTGAGACCCAGTACTTC. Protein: CASSRGRPYEAETQYF.

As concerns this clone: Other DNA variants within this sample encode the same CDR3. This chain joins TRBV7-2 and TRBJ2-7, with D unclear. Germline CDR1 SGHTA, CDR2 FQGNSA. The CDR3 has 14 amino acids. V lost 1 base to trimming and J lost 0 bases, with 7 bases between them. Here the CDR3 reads CASSLGPSSYEQYF. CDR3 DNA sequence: TGTGCCAGCAGCTTAGGCCCCAGCTCCTACGAGCAGTACTTC.

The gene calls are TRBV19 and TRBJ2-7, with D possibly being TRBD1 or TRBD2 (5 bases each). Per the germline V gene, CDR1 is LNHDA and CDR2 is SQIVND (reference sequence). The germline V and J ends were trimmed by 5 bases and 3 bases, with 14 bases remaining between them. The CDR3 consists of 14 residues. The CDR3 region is CASSFRDGNYEQYF. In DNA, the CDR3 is TGTGCCAGTAGTTTCCGGGACGGCAACTACGAGCAGTACTTC. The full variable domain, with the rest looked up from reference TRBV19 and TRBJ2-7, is DGGITQSPKYLFRKEGQNVTLSCEQNLNHDAMYWYRQDPGQGLRLIYYSQIVNDFQKGDIAEGYSVSREKKESFPLTVTSAQKNPTAFYLCASSFRDGNYEQYFGPGTRLTVT.

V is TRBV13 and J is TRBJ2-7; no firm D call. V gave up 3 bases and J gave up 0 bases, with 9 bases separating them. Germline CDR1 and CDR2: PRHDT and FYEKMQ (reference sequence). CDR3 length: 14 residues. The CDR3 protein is CASSLRLSSYEQYF. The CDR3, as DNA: TGTGCCAGCAGCTTGCGATTAAGCTCCTACGAGCAGTACTTC.

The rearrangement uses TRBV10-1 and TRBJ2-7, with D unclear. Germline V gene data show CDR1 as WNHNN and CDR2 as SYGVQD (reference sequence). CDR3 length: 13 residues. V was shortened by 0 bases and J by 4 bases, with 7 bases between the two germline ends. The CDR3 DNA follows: TGCGCCAGCAGTGAGTCTGCCAGATACGAGCAGTACTTC. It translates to CASSESARYEQYF.

The CDR3: CASSLNHGRDHEQYF. CDR3 nucleotide sequence: TGTGCCAGCAGCTTAAATCATGGGCGGGACCACGAGCAGTACTTC. This chain connects TRBV11-3 to TRBJ2-7; D perhaps matches TRBD2 (6 bases). Germline V lookup: CDR1 SGHNT, CDR2 YENEEA. V lost 2 bases, J lost 5 bases, and 16 bases lay in between. The CDR3 loop spans 15 amino acids.

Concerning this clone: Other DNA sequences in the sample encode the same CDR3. The CDR3 protein is CASSLRLAGSYEQYF. For the CDR3, the DNA is TGCGCCAGCAGCTTGAGACTAGCGGGGTCCTACGAGCAGTACTTC. The chain couples TRBV5-1 to TRBJ2-7; 11 bases fit TRBD2. The junction had 1 base not matched to a gene; V was cut back by 1 base and J by 1 base. The CDR3 runs to 15 residues. Germline CDR1 SGHRS, CDR2 YFSETQ.

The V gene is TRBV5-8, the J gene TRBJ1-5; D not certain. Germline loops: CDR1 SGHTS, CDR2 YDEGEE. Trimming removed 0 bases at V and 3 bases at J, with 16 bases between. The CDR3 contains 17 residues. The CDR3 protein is CASSLGQGGVYNQPQHF. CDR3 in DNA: TGTGCCAGCAGCTTGGGACAAGGTGGGGTTTACAATCAGCCCCAGCATTTT.

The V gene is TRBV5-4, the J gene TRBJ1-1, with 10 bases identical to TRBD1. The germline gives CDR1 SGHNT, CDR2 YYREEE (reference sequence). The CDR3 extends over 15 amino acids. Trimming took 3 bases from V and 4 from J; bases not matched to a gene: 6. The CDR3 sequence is CASSSTGGAVTEAFF. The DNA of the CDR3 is TGTGCCAGCAGCTCGACAGGGGGCGCGGTCACTGAAGCTTTCTTT.

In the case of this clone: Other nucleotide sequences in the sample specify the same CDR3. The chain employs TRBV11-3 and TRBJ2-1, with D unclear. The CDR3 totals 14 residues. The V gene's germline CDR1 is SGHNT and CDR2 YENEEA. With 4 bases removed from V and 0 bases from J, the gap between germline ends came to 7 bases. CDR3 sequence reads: CASSSPGSYNEQFF. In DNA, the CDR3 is TGTGCCAGCAGCTCCCCGGGCTCCTACAATGAGCAGTTCTTC.

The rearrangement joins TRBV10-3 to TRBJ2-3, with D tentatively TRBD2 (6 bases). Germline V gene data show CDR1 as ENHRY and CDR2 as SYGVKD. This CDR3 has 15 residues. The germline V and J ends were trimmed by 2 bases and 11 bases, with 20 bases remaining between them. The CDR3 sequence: CAISEPKVGTYLQYF. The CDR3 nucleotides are TGTGCCATCAGTGAGCCGAAGGTCGGGACTTACTTGCAGTATTTT.

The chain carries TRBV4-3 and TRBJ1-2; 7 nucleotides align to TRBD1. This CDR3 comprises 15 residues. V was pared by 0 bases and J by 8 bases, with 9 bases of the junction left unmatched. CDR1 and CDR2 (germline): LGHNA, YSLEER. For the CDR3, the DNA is TGCGCCAGCAGCCAAGAAATGCGGACAGGTTGGGGCTACACCTTC. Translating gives CASSQEMRTGWGYTF.

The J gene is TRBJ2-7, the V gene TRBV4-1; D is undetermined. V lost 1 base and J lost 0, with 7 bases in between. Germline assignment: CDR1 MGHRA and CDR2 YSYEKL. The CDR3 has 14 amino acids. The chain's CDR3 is CASSQGTNSYEQYF. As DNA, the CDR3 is TGCGCCAGCAGCCAAGGCACTAACTCCTACGAGCAGTACTTC.